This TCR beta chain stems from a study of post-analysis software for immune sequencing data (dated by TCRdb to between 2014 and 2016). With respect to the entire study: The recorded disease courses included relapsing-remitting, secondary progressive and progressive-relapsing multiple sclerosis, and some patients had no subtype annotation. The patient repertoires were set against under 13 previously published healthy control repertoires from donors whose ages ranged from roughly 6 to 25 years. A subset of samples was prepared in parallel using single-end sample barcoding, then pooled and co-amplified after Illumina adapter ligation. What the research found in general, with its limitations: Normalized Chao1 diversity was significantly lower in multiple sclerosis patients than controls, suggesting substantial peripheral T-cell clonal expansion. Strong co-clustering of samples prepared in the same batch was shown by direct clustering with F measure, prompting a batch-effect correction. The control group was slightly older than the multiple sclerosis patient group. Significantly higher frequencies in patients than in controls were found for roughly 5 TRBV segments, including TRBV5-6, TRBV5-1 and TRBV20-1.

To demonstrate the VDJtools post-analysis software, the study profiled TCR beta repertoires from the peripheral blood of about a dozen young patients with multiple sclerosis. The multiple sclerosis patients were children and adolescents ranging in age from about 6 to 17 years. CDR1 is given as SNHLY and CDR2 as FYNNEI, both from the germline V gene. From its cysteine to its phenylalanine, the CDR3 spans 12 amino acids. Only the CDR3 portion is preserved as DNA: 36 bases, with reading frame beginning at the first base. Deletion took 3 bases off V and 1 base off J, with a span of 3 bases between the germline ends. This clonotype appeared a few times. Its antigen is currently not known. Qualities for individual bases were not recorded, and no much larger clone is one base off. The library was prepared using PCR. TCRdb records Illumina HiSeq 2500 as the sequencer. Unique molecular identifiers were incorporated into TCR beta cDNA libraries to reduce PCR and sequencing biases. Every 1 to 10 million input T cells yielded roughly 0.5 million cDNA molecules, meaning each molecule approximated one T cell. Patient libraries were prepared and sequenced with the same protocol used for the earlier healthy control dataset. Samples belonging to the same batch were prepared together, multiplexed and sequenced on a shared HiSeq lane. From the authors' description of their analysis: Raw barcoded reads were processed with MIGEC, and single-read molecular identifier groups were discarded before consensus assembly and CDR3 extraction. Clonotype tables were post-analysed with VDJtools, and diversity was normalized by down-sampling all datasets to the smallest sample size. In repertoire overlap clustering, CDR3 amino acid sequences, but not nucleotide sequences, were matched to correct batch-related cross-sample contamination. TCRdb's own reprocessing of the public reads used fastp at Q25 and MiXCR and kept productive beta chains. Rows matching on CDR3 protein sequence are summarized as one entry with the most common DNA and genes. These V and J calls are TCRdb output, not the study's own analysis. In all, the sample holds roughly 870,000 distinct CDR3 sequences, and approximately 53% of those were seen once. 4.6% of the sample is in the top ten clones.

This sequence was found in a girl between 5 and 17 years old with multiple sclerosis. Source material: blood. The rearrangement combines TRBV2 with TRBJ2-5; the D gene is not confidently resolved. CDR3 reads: CASSDFQETQYF. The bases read TGTGCCAGCAGTGATTTCCAAGAGACCCAGTACTTC.